The present entry profiles one T cell receptor (beta chain) with its context. Its antigen is currently not known. Per-base quality was not reported, and no clone a single base away is much larger than it. Each collaborating institution followed its own protocols to collect whole blood in K2EDTA tubes. For TCRbeta analysis, collaborators shipped samples in one of three forms: frozen whole blood, isolated PBMCs, or DNA extracted from either of those sample types. The sample comes from a study of blood T cell repertoires in COVID-19 (dated by TCRdb to 2018 to 2020). About the study as a whole: Samples covering the acute and convalescent phases of COVID-19 were provided by collaborators in the United States, Italy and Spain. The material from the prospective study consisted of cDNA or gDNA derived from T cells, B-cell-depleted T cells, or PBMCs. Deeply sampled blood TCRbeta repertoires from subjects exposed to, actively infected with, or recovered from COVID-19 were included in the dataset. The repertoires were released in a freely available public database meant as a resource for research on the immune response to SARS-CoV-2. The samples were drawn from the first 160 participants of the ongoing ImmuneRACE study and from under 1,500 subjects provided by 6 global collaborators. Nearly every sample came with metadata listing a de-identified subject ID, COVID-19 status, age in years and sex. HLA class I and class II types, where available, came from metadata supplied by the sample provider rather than from assay-based typing. What the research found in general, with its limitations: The amount of clinical and demographic metadata varied by source and participant and was provided uncurated.

The CDR3 goes from the cysteine to the phenylalanine over 16 residues. Just the 48-base CDR3 DNA is kept, in frame starting at base 1. The V end gives up 1 base and the J end 5 bases, leaving 7 bases in the junction not matched to a gene. CDR1 is given as LGHNA and CDR2 as YNFKEQ, both from the germline V gene. TCRbeta CDR3 regions were amplified from genomic DNA using the immunoSEQ Assay, a bias-controlled multiplex PCR. Concerning the study's data processing: The number of nucleated cells in each sample was estimated by amplification of reference gene primers within the assay. To quantify the absolute abundance of each unique TCRbeta CDR3 rearrangement, sequence reads were collapsed and filtered. Productive Simpson clonality was computed per sample as the square root of Simpson's diversity index over productive rearrangements. TCRdb took over this immuneACCESS table, retaining in-frame rearrangements with V and J assigned. Such tables are incomplete; in checked studies, under half of the missing clones stem from an unresolved V gene, and the remainder is unexplained. D and trimming come from the DNA, and the V and J calls and clone size come from that table. A total of over 200,000 clones appear in this sample, about nine tenths of them only once. The top ten hold roughly 2.6% of the sample.

Sequenced: peripheral blood. The sequence links TRBV4-2 to TRBJ2-3, with 9 bases in between that match TRBD2. The receptor comes from a woman in her sixties or seventies with acute or convalescent COVID-19. The encoded CDR3 is CASSQAASGAGDTQYF. In nucleotides, the sequence is TGTGCCAGCAGCCAAGCGGCTAGCGGGGCGGGAGATACGCAGTATTTT.